Each of the 19 T cell receptor beta chains below was sequenced from the same sample in a study of shared clonotypes between healthy human individuals (dated by TCRdb to about 2020). The library was built by means of the immunoSEQ multiplex PCR assay. The immuneACCESS repertoire file appears here via TCRdb, limited to in-frame rearrangements. These files lack a portion of the clones; in checked studies, under half of the deficit traces to unresolved V genes, and the cause of the others is not known. The sample profile shows 550,000 to 850,000 clones; around 67% of them were found once. Of the sample, over 1.5% falls within the top ten clones. The source material was memory CD4+ T cells sorted from blood. Per the publication, the cell subset or site label means: CD45RA-negative fraction. The source is a woman under 40 in good health.

V is TRBV7-3 and J is TRBJ2-2, with 10 nucleotides matching TRBD1. Unmatched junction bases numbered 2, after V lost 0 bases and J lost 1 base. CDR1 is SGHTA, CDR2 FQGTGA, per germline. CDR3 length: 17 amino acids. The CDR3 region is CASSLTGDRGNTGELFF. DNA of the CDR3: TGTGCCAGCAGCTTAACAGGGGACAGGGGGAACACCGGGGAGCTGTTTTTT.

This clone was seen a few times. The chain links TRBV6-1 to TRBJ1-3; D not resolved. The CDR3 has 15 residues. The ends were cut back, 4 bases at V and 3 bases at J, with 13 bases in the middle. Germline CDR1 is MNHNS and CDR2 is SASEGT. The CDR3 DNA follows: TGTGCCAGCAGTGTCGACGGAGCCGATGGAAACACCATATATTTT. Translation: CASSVDGADGNTIYF.

The J gene is TRBJ1-1, the V gene TRBV5-4, with TRBD1 identical over 7 bases. CDR3 size: 14 residues. V trimming: 2 bases; J trimming: 0 bases; junction bases outside the gene matches: 1. Germline CDR1 SGHNT, CDR2 YYREEE (reference sequence). The CDR3: CASSFQGVNTEAFF. CDR3 DNA: TGTGCCAGCAGCTTCCAGGGGGTGAACACTGAAGCTTTCTTT.

Concerning this clone: Other DNA sequences of this sample code for an identical CDR3. Here the CDR3 DNA reads TGCGCCAGCAGCTTGGCGCAGGGGGCCGCCACAGATACGCAGTATTTT. It is translated as CASSLAQGAATDTQYF. V and J are TRBV5-1 and TRBJ2-3; TRBD1 agrees at 8 bases. Per germline, CDR1 SGHRS and CDR2 YFSETQ. With 0 bases clipped from V and 2 bases from J, the junction kept 5 bases outside the gene matches. This CDR3 region has 16 residues.

The V and J genes are TRBV28 and TRBJ2-7, with D perhaps matching TRBD1 (5 bases). CDR1 is MDHEN and CDR2 is SYDVKM in the germline V gene. The CDR3 is 13 amino acids. With 8 bases removed from V and 2 bases from J, the gap between germline ends came to 13 bases. The CDR3 spells CASGSGQTYEQYF. The CDR3 DNA follows: TGTGCCAGCGGGTCAGGGCAAACCTACGAGCAGTACTTC.

This chain links TRBV7-9 with TRBJ2-1; 15 bases line up with TRBD2. V shed 7 bases and J 8 bases; nucleotides not matched to a gene: 6. Germline V CDR1 and CDR2: SEHNR, FQNEAQ (reference sequence). This CDR3 comprises 15 residues. The CDR3 DNA is TGTGCCAGCACCTCCGGACTAGCGGGAGGGTATGAGCAGTTCTTC. Its protein product is CASTSGLAGGYEQFF. The full variable domain, with the rest looked up from reference TRBV7-9 and TRBJ2-1, is DTGVSQNPRHKITKRGQNVTFRCDPISEHNRLYWYRQTLGQGPEFLTYFQNEAQLEKSRLLSDRFSAERPKGSFSTLEIQRTEQGDSAMYLCASTSGLAGGYEQFFGPGTRLTVL.

The chain carries TRBV27 and TRBJ1-3, with 8 bases that match TRBD1. This CDR3 has 18 residues. With 5 bases clipped from V and 1 base from J, the junction kept 13 bases outside the gene matches. From germline, CDR1 is MNHEY and CDR2 SMNVEV (reference sequence). The CDR3 DNA reads TGTGCCAGCAGTCCTCGGACAGGGAATAGGGGGTCTGGAAACACCATATATTTT. Its protein is CASSPRTGNRGSGNTIYF.

The chain recombines TRBV5-1 with TRBJ1-1, with 11 bases identical to TRBD1. The CDR3 extends over 16 amino acids. Per germline, CDR1 SGHRS and CDR2 YFSETQ. V was pared by 3 bases and J by 6 bases, with 10 bases of the junction left unmatched. CDR3 residues: CASSWGRTGGSAEAFF. The DNA of the CDR3 is TGCGCCAGCAGCTGGGGCCGGACAGGGGGCTCGGCTGAAGCTTTCTTT.

The chain employs TRBV9 and TRBJ1-1, with 7 positions matching TRBD1. Germline trimming cut 0 bases from V and 3 bases from J; bases unmatched to any gene: 5. The CDR3 runs 15 residues. The germline gives CDR1 SGDLS, CDR2 YYNGEE. CDR3 residues: CASSVDEGADTEAFF. CDR3 bases: TGTGCCAGCAGCGTAGATGAGGGGGCGGACACTGAAGCTTTCTTT.

The J gene is TRBJ2-5, the V gene TRBV28, with TRBD2 matching 9 bases. The V gene end was trimmed by 1 base and the J gene end by 5 bases; junction bases not matched to a gene: 11. Germline lookup yields CDR1 MDHEN and CDR2 SYDVKM. The CDR3 covers 17 residues. The CDR3 DNA reads TGTGCCAGCAGTTTATCAATCTCGGGACTAGCAGCGGAGACCCAGTACTTC. As protein: CASSLSISGLAAETQYF.

The chain links TRBV6-6 to TRBJ2-1; D gene ambiguous. The V end lost 2 bases, the J end lost 4 bases, and 9 bases lay between the germline ends. Germline V CDR1 and CDR2: MNHNY, SVGAGI (reference sequence). The CDR3 is made up of 14 amino acids. CDR3 protein: CASSYQGRYNEQFF. CDR3 bases: TGTGCCAGCAGTTACCAAGGCAGGTACAATGAGCAGTTCTTC.

This sequence joins TRBV30 and TRBJ2-5; TRBD2 might be the D (6 bases). The J call may be wrong; the DNA end is better matched by TRBJ2-7. Germline loops: CDR1 GTSNPN, CDR2 SVGIG (reference sequence). The CDR3 spans 10 residues. CDR3 in amino acids: CAWGVYEQYF. In DNA, the CDR3 is TGTGCGTGGGGGGTATACGAGCAGTACTTC.

The J gene is TRBJ2-1, the V gene TRBV12-5; D might be TRBD1 (6 bases). The germline V gene encodes CDR1 LGHNT and CDR2 FRNRAP. Trimming shortened V by 4 bases and J by 5 bases, and 9 bases separated the two germline ends. The CDR3 consists of 13 residues. The CDR3 sequence: CASGSGANNEQFF. CDR3 coding DNA: TGTGCTAGTGGTTCAGGGGCAAACAATGAGCAGTTCTTC.

J is TRBJ2-3 and V is TRBV7-2; D not resolved. V was pared by 5 bases and J by 2 bases, with 14 bases between. Germline CDR1 is SGHTA and CDR2 is FQGNSA. This CDR3 contains 15 residues. The CDR3 DNA reads TGTGCCAGCAGCCCCACCCGGGTGGCCACAGATACGCAGTATTTT. As protein: CASSPTRVATDTQYF.

With regard to this clone: Other DNA sequences in the sample encode the same CDR3. The chain combines TRBV5-1 with TRBJ2-1; the match to TRBD1 covers 7 bases. The V gene end was trimmed by 4 bases and the J gene end by 5 bases; junction bases not matched to a gene: 6. This CDR3 has 14 amino acids. Germline loops: CDR1 SGHRS, CDR2 YFSETQ. For the CDR3, the DNA is TGCGCCAGCAGCCCCGGGACAGAGCACAATGAGCAGTTCTTC. Its protein product is CASSPGTEHNEQFF.

The chain couples TRBV19 to TRBJ2-4; D ambiguous. Deletions cut 4 bases from V and 7 bases from J, with 8 bases between. CDR3 size: 12 residues. In germline, CDR1 is LNHDA, CDR2 SQIVND (reference sequence). CDR3 bases: TGTGCCAGTAGTACGTACAGCAACATTCAGTACTTC. Translation gives CASSTYSNIQYF.

The chain uses TRBV5-6 and TRBJ2-7; 10 bases match TRBD2. Trimming took 2 bases from V and 3 from J; bases not matched to a gene: 2. The CDR3 totals 14 residues. Looked up from germline, CDR1 is SGHDT and CDR2 is YYEEEE. The CDR3 nucleotides are TGTGCCAGCAGCTTTGCTAGCGGGGGCTACGAGCAGTACTTC. Its protein is CASSFASGGYEQYF.

The chain uses TRBV19 and TRBJ2-7, with TRBD2 identical over 9 bases. The CDR3 totals 15 residues. J lost 2 bases, V lost 4 bases, and 6 bases had no gene match. In germline, CDR1 is LNHDA, CDR2 SQIVND (reference sequence). The CDR3 DNA reads TGTGCCAGTAGTAACGGAGCGGGAGGTGCCTACGAGCAGTACTTC. Encoded protein: CASSNGAGGAYEQYF.

The chain links TRBV6-5 to TRBJ1-3, with D unresolved. The V gene's germline CDR1 is MNHEY and CDR2 SVGAGI. The CDR3 consists of 15 residues. V was cut by 2 bases and J by 0 bases, with 8 bases left in between. Here the CDR3 DNA reads TGTGCCAGCAGTTACGACACGAGCTCTGGAAACACCATATATTTT. Translated, it gives CASSYDTSSGNTIYF.